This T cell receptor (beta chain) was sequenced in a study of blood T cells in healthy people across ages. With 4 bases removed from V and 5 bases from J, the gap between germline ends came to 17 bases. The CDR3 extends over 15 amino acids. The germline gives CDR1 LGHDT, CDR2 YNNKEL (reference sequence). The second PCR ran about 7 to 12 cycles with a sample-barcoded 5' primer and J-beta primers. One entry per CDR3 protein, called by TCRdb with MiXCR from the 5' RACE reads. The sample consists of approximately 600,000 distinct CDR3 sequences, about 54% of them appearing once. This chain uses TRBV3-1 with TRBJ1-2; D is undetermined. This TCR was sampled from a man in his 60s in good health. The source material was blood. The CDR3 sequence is CASSRASGRRYGYTF. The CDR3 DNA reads TGTGCCAGCAGCCGGGCGTCCGGGAGACGATATGGCTACACCTTC.